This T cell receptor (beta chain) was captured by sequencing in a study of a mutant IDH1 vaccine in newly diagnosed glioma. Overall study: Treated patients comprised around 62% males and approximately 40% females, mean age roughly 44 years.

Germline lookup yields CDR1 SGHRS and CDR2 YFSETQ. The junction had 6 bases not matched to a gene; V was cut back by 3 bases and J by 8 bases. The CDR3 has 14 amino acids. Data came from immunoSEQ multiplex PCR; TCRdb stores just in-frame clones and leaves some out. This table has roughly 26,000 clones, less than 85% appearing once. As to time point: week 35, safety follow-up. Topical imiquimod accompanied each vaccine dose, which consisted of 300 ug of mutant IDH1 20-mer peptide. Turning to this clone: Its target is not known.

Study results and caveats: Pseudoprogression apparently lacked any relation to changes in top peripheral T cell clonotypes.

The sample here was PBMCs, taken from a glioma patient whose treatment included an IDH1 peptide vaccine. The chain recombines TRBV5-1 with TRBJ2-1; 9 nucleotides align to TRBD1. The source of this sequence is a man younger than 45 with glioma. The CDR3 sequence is CASSWGTGRDEQFF. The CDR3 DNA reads TGCGCCAGCAGCTGGGGGACAGGGAGGGATGAGCAGTTCTTC.